This TCR beta chain was sequenced for a study of T cells in Graves' hyperthyroidism and ophthalmopathy. Study outcomes and limitations: The blood repertoire included most of the expanded thyroid clonotypes above 0.001.

RNA transcripts gave rise to amplified TCR beta CDR3 regions. First-round RT-PCR targeting the TCR CDR3 was performed with the HTBI primer set. TCRdb passed the multiplex PCR reads through MiXCR, listing each CDR3 protein once. The sample shows 450,000 to 700,000 distinct CDR3 sequences, under 60% of them seen only once. The germline CDR1 and CDR2 sequences are MNHNS and SASEGT. The CDR3 sequence is 14 residues long. J lost 8 bases, V lost 5 bases, and 7 bases had no gene match. Thyroid ultrasound, orbital computed tomography, clinical symptoms, and serum thyroxine and TRAb underpinned diagnoses. This clonotype was recorded at least ten times. Antigen: not known.

This TCR derives from an adult woman with Graves' disease, either hyperthyroidism or ophthalmopathy (not recorded which). Sequenced: peripheral blood or thyroid tissue (not recorded which). The rearrangement joins TRBV6-1 to TRBJ1-4, with 8 bases that match TRBD1. CDR3 sequence: CASSRDRGGEKLFF. CDR3 bases: TGTGCCAGCAGTCGCGACAGGGGAGGAGAAAAACTGTTTTTT.